These 8 T cell receptor beta chains originate from one sample sequenced in a study of human T cells and chemical hapten exposure. In TCRdb, the RACE reads were re-called with MiXCR into one record per CDR3 protein. This sample has about 300,000 distinct CDR3 sequences, with roughly 6% found just once. The time point: pre-sensitization, week 0. Described treatment: therapeutic diphenylcyclopropenone sensitization with weekly scalp DPC. The material was whole blood, obtained in connection with sensitization to the hapten diphenylcyclopropenone (DPC). These receptors were obtained from a woman between 18 and 30 years old with alopecia areata. Some clones in this sample may be carry-over from other donors' samples.

In this sample, this clonotype turned up many times. V usage is TRBV28 and J usage is TRBJ2-3; 9 bases are shared with TRBD2. J was trimmed by 7 bases and V by 6 bases; bases with no gene match: 14. CDR3 length: 16 amino acids. Germline V lookup: CDR1 MDHEN, CDR2 SYDVKM. In DNA form, the CDR3 reads TGTGCCAGCAGCCGACTACTAGCGGGCGCCGGATATACGCAGTATTTT. As protein: CASSRLLAGAGYTQYF.

In the case of this clonotype: This may be a read error, as it is one base from a much larger clone. The conserved final phenylalanine or tryptophan is absent from the CDR3, which likely points to a read error. The chain employs TRBV6-2 or TRBV6-3 and TRBJ2-2; 9 bases map to TRBD1. CDR3 length: 14 residues. J gave up 6 bases and V 6 bases, and 5 bases lay outside the gene matches. CDR1 is MNHEY and CDR2 is SVGEGT in the germline V gene. The CDR3 sequence is CASRAGQGPGELFL. The CDR3 DNA is TGTGCCAGCAGAGCGGGACAGGGACCCGGGGAGCTGTTTTTA.

V and J are TRBV7-9 and TRBJ1-6; tentative D call: TRBD1 (5 bases). Germline CDR1 SEHNR, CDR2 FQNEAQ (reference sequence). This CDR3 spans 15 amino acids. V was shortened by 3 bases and J by 11 bases, with 17 bases between the two germline ends. CDR3 loop: CASSFQGPVDPPLHF. DNA of the CDR3: TGTGCCAGCAGCTTCCAGGGACCCGTAGACCCACCCCTCCACTTT.

On this clonotype itself: A read error is possible here, since a much larger clone lies one base away. The V and J genes are TRBV6-6 and TRBJ1-4; D is uncertain. CDR3 size: 14 residues. Germline lookup yields CDR1 MNHNY and CDR2 SVGAGI (reference sequence). Trimming took off 2 bases at V and 0 bases at J, with 4 bases between the two ends. The CDR3: CASSYGATNEKLFF. The CDR3 DNA follows: TGTGCCAGCAGTTACGGGGCAACTAATGAAAAACTGTTTTTT.

This clonotype was seen a handful of times. J is TRBJ2-7 and V is TRBV28; the D is unclear. This CDR3 is 14 amino acids long. V gave up 0 bases and J gave up 4 bases, with 10 bases separating them. Germline values: CDR1 MDHEN, CDR2 SYDVKM. CDR3 in amino acids: CASSLWGPEYEQYF. CDR3 coding DNA: TGTGCCAGCAGTTTATGGGGTCCGGAATACGAGCAGTACTTC.

This clonotype was seen repeatedly, ten times or more. The chain carries TRBV14 and TRBJ1-1; no clear D. The CDR3 is 13 amino acids. Trimming took 3 bases from V and 10 from J, leaving 15 bases between them. The germline gives CDR1 SGHDN, CDR2 FVKESK. The CDR3 sequence is CASSHNRPGVAFF. CDR3 nucleotides: TGTGCCAGCAGCCATAACAGACCGGGAGTAGCTTTCTTT.

This clonotype was picked up a small number of times. The chain is built from TRBV20-1 and TRBJ1-2, with D unresolved. V gave up 5 bases and J gave up 3 bases, with 13 bases separating them. CDR3 length equals 13 residues. CDR1 is DFQATT and CDR2 is SNEGSKA in the germline V gene (reference sequence). The CDR3 spells CSAGSDGDYGYTF. In nucleotides, the CDR3 is TGCAGTGCTGGATCGGACGGAGACTATGGCTACACCTTC.

This clonotype has at least ten counts. V is TRBV6-2 or TRBV6-3 and J is TRBJ1-5, with 8 bases aligning to TRBD1. The CDR3 is 13 amino acids. The V gene's germline CDR1 is MNHEY and CDR2 SVGEGT. V lost 6 bases to trimming and J lost 4 bases; unmatched junction nucleotides: 2. CDR3 sequence reads: CASSRQGNQPQHF. The CDR3 DNA is TGTGCCAGCAGCCGACAGGGGAATCAGCCCCAGCATTTT.